Listed below are T cell receptor beta chains from one sample, sequenced in a study of T cell clones after liver transplantation. Using immunoSEQ multiplex PCR, the repertoire was profiled, and TCRdb retains in-frame clones only, with some absent. The table includes some 59,000 clones, over 55% detected once. Sample: CD4+ T cells from blood, taken before liver transplant. The source is a human donor who received a liver transplant. The CDR3 runs from the conserved cysteine through the conserved F or W. Fields, in order: V gene, J gene, CDR3 protein.

TRBV5-1	TRBJ2-3	CASSLRLAGGTDTQYF
TRBV18	TRBJ1-5	CASSPTGPNQPQHF
TRBV18	TRBJ2-2	CASSPWANSNTGELFF
TRBV4-2	TRBJ1-2	CASSQDEGQHYGYTF
TRBV19	TRBJ2-2	CASSIQTGTGELFF
TRBV9	TRBJ1-6	CASSEGAGGDNSPLHF
TRBV7-9	TRBJ2-3	CASSTDRTSTDTQYF
TRBV4-2	TRBJ2-3	CASSPLRSSGGVDTQYF
TRBV27	TRBJ2-1	CASSSPGYNEQFF
TRBV27	TRBJ1-2	CASSLSGQGAGGYTF
TRBV5-4	TRBJ2-7	CASSTAQGAGTYEQYF
TRBV19	TRBJ1-6	CASSIEDNNSPLHF
TRBV4-1	TRBJ2-1	CASTSEHEQFF
TRBV15	TRBJ1-3	CATKEGGSGNTIYF
TRBV5-1	TRBJ1-4	CASRPRTGEKLFF
TRBV28	TRBJ1-2	CASRQGDYGYTF
TRBV5-4	TRBJ2-2	CASSLPGIGSTGELFF
TRBV7-9	TRBJ1-5	CASSTGTGDLNQPQHF
TRBV7-9	TRBJ1-1	CASSYLAENTEAFF
TRBV4-1	TRBJ1-1	CASSQGAFF
TRBV7-9	TRBJ2-7	CASGRGGTEEQYF
TRBV11-3	TRBJ2-1	CASSSGQGYNEQFF
TRBV6-1	TRBJ2-2	CASKGPNTGELFF
TRBV14	TRBJ1-2	CANDRDPFYTF
TRBV7-2	TRBJ1-3	CASSLVAGVGNTIYF
TRBV10-3	TRBJ1-2	CAISGGQGTYGYTF
TRBV28	TRBJ1-2	CASTHGKGAQGGYTF
TRBV19	TRBJ2-7	CASSSNGYEQYF
TRBV30	TRBJ1-6	CAGRTGGNSPLHF
TRBV5-1	TRBJ2-5	CASSWLGQTQETQYF
TRBV13	TRBJ2-6	CASSREQVVGSGANVLTF
TRBV6-5	TRBJ1-6	CASSSGNYNSPLHF
TRBV6-5	TRBJ2-7	CASSKGTPYEQYF
TRBV2	TRBJ1-2	CASRNPGQVRRGYTF
TRBV9	TRBJ1-2	CASSVGGMTGGAGRGYTF
TRBV28	TRBJ1-2	CASSPQTVTNYGYTF
TRBV7-9	TRBJ2-2	CASSLGTGGSTGELFF
TRBV4-1	TRBJ1-4	CASSQDLSGLNEKLFF
TRBV15	TRBJ2-1	CATGWGEEGNEQFF
TRBV5-4	TRBJ1-4	CASSLGATGGGEKLFF
TRBV27	TRBJ2-4	CASSLLTQGFQYF
TRBV28	TRBJ2-2	CASSLYGSGGTDTGELFF
TRBV7-2	TRBJ2-5	CASSLGGRGYLETQYF
TRBV7-9	TRBJ1-3	CASSPLGNTIYF
TRBV11-2	TRBJ2-6	CASSRDVAAGANVLTF
TRBV10-3	TRBJ2-7	CAISSSGGGTYEQYF